The clone carrying this T cell receptor (beta chain) was counted between two and nine times. The sample belongs to a study of blood T cells in healthy people across ages. Primers used in a second PCR of roughly 7 to 12 cycles were a sample-barcoded 5' primer and a J-beta primer mix. One entry per CDR3 protein results from TCRdb running MiXCR on the 5' RACE reads. The sample yields under 950,000 distinct CDR3 sequences, about 24% seen once. The sequencing input was blood. This clonotype was obtained from a man in his 70s in good health.

CDR3 DNA: TGTGCCAGCAGCTTAGATTTTAGCAGTCCTGAAGCTTTCTTT. Amino acids: CASSLDFSSPEAFF. This chain links TRBV11-2 with TRBJ1-1; D not certain. V dropped 0 bases and J dropped 6 bases, with 11 bases sitting between them. The CDR3 consists of 14 residues. Per germline, CDR1 SGHAT and CDR2 FQNNGV.